This is a list of T cell receptor beta chains from one sample in a study of post-analysis software for immune sequencing data. Using its own MiXCR run on the PCR reads, TCRdb lists one record per CDR3 protein. There are 380,000 or so distinct CDR3 sequences in the sample; less than 40% occur only once, and roughly an eighth lies in the top ten. Sequencing was carried out using blood. The receptors shown here come from a girl aged 10-17 years with multiple sclerosis. CDR3s include the opening cysteine and the closing phenylalanine or tryptophan. D genes are given only for firm matches. Expanded clones get a size class; other rows say once, few or many, or leave the size out.

TRBD1	few	16	TRBV6-5	TRBJ2-1	CASTPRQGQTYNEQFF	TGTGCCAGCACTCCCAGACAGGGTCAGACCTACAATGAGCAGTTCTTC
TRBD2	NA	17	TRBV7-2	TRBJ2-3	CASSLARAGVGTDTQYF	TGTGCCAGCAGCTTAGCGCGCGCGGGGGTTGGCACAGATACGCAGTATTTT
TRBD1	once	14	TRBV6-5	TRBJ1-2	CASRLDRAPYGYTF	TGTGCCAGCAGGTTAGACAGGGCCCCCTATGGCTACACCTTC
NA	few	14	TRBV10-3	TRBJ1-5	CAIRMSGGNQPQHF	TGTGCCATCAGAATGTCGGGGGGCAATCAGCCCCAGCATTTT
NA	few	15	TRBV12-3/TRBV12-4	TRBJ1-5	CASSLDAIENQPQHF	TGTGCCAGCAGTTTAGATGCGATAGAAAATCAGCCCCAGCATTTT
TRBD1	many	17	TRBV12-3/TRBV12-4	TRBJ2-4	CASSAHGQGRAKNIQYF	TGTGCCAGCAGTGCCCACGGACAGGGTCGTGCCAAAAACATTCAGTACTTC
NA	NA	16	TRBV6-1	TRBJ2-6	CASSEGAYSGANVLTF	TGTGCCAGCAGTGAAGGAGCGTACTCTGGGGCCAACGTCCTGACTTTC
NA	NA	13	TRBV7-7	TRBJ2-3	CASSFSILDTQYF	TGTGCTAGCAGCTTTAGCATCTTGGATACGCAGTATTTT
NA	NA	14	TRBV10-3	TRBJ1-2	CAISAGEDSSGYTF	TGTGCCATCAGTGCAGGGGAAGATTCGAGTGGCTACACCTTC
TRBD1	NA	18	TRBV6-5	TRBJ1-2	CASSSLPGQNASSYGYTF	TGTGCCAGCAGTTCCTTACCGGGACAGAACGCTAGTAGCTATGGCTACACCTTC
TRBD1	NA	14	TRBV7-9	TRBJ1-4	CASSLGTGDEKLFF	TGTGCCAGCAGCTTAGGGACAGGGGATGAAAAACTGTTTTTT
NA	NA	15	TRBV12-3/TRBV12-4	TRBJ1-5	CASSFWTNSNQPQHF	TGTGCCAGCAGTTTTTGGACAAATAGCAATCAGCCCCAGCATTTT
TRBD2	NA	17	TRBV4-1	TRBJ2-1	CASSLDPAGASYNEQFF	TGCGCCAGCAGCCTCGATCCAGCGGGGGCCTCCTACAATGAGCAGTTCTTC
TRBD2	NA	16	TRBV28	TRBJ2-1	CASSPQLAGVYNEQFF	TGTGCCAGCAGTCCTCAACTAGCGGGGGTTTACAATGAGCAGTTCTTC
TRBD1	NA	14	TRBV12-3/TRBV12-4	TRBJ2-7	CASSSRQGSCEQYF	TGTGCCAGCAGTTCCCGACAGGGATCCTGCGAGCAGTACTTC
NA	NA	15	TRBV24-1	TRBJ2-1	CTTSDPSDSYNEQFF	TGTACCACCAGTGATCCGTCGGATTCCTACAATGAGCAGTTCTTC
NA	NA	13	TRBV3-1	TRBJ2-1	CASSQDPRFPRFF	TGTGCCAGCAGCCAAGATCCCCGCTTTCCTAGGTTCTTC
TRBD2	NA	19	TRBV7-2	TRBJ2-1	CASGLSLAGGSLSSNEQFF	TGTGCCAGCGGCTTATCTCTAGCGGGGGGGTCCCTTTCGAGCAATGAGCAGTTCTTC
NA	NA	14	TRBV18	TRBJ1-2	CASSIGGQNYGYTF	TGTGCCAGTTCAATAGGGGGGCAGAACTATGGCTACACCTTC
NA	NA	14	TRBV12-3/TRBV12-4	TRBJ2-7	CASSFGGSYYEQYF	TGTGCCAGCAGTTTTGGAGGCAGCTACTACGAGCAGTACTTC
NA	few	15	TRBV7-9	TRBJ2-5	CASSPGTMPSETQYF	TGTGCCAGCAGCCCCGGGACAATGCCCTCGGAGACCCAGTACTTC
NA	NA	12	TRBV20-1	TRBJ1-2	CSARVRSYGYTF	TGCAGTGCTAGAGTGAGATCTTATGGCTACACCTTC
NA	NA	14	TRBV12-3/TRBV12-4	TRBJ2-7	CASSSLTVTYEQYF	TGTGCCAGCAGTTCCTTGACAGTTACCTACGAGCAGTACTTC
TRBD1	few	14	TRBV10-3	TRBJ2-3	CAIRTGTGADTQYF	TGTGCCATCAGGACCGGGACAGGGGCGGATACGCAGTATTTT
NA	NA	15	TRBV10-3	TRBJ1-1	CAISESIEGNTEAFF	TGTGCCATCAGTGAGTCGATCGAGGGCAACACTGAAGCTTTCTTT
NA	few	16	TRBV7-3	TRBJ2-3	CASSPYPGSSTDTQYF	TGTGCCAGCAGCCCCTACCCAGGTTCTAGCACAGATACGCAGTATTTT
NA	NA	16	TRBV20-1	TRBJ1-6	CSARDAVVPYNSPLHF	TGCAGTGCTAGAGATGCGGTTGTTCCCTATAATTCACCCCTCCACTTT
TRBD1	NA	15	TRBV5-1	TRBJ2-7	CASSTGQGLSYEQYF	TGCGCCAGCAGCACAGGACAGGGGCTCTCCTACGAGCAGTACTTC
NA	NA	12	TRBV30	TRBJ2-1	CAWSVLYNEQFF	TGTGCCTGGAGTGTACTGTACAATGAGCAGTTCTTC
NA	NA	16	TRBV20-1	TRBJ2-7	CSARDVGGGMTYEQYF	TGCAGTGCTAGAGATGTAGGTGGGGGGATGACCTACGAGCAGTACTTC
NA	NA	13	TRBV11-2	TRBJ2-5	CASSFGGPETQYF	TGTGCCAGCAGCTTCGGGGGTCCGGAGACCCAGTACTTC
TRBD1	NA	14	TRBV12-3/TRBV12-4	TRBJ1-2	CASSFPGQSYGYTF	TGTGCCAGCAGTTTCCCGGGACAGAGTTATGGCTACACCTTC
TRBD1	NA	16	TRBV12-3/TRBV12-4	TRBJ2-7	CASSFSGGTGPYEQYF	TGTGCCAGCAGTTTTTCAGGCGGGACAGGCCCCTACGAGCAGTACTTC
NA	NA	14	TRBV6-5	TRBJ2-6	CASSLGVGANVLTF	TGTGCCAGTTCCCTGGGGGTTGGGGCCAACGTCCTGACTTTC